The rows below give T cell receptor beta chains drawn from one sample of a study of cytomegalovirus exposure and HLA in healthy donors. The repertoire was sequenced with immunoSEQ multiplex PCR; TCRdb's copy has only in-frame clones and lacks some. The data contain 150,000 or so clones, roughly 82% of them singletons. The sample comprised PBMCs. These TCRs come from a man in his forties or fifties in good health and CMV-seropositive. CDR3s leave out the opening cysteine and the closing phenylalanine or tryptophan. Clone size is shown for a subset of rows, as once, few, many or a class of expanded clone.

j_gene,abundance,v_gene,CDR3aa
TRBJ2-1,.,TRBV7-9,ASSPSGGSYNEQF
TRBJ2-1,.,TRBV7-9,ASSAGGRANEQF
TRBJ2-1,.,TRBV7-2,ASSRDRGQNNEQF
TRBJ2-2,.,TRBV6-5,ASSYSSGAGELF
TRBJ1-3,.,TRBV9,ASSSQIGTSGNTIY
TRBJ1-1,.,TRBV6-5,ASSSLRTGRDTEAF
TRBJ2-3,.,TRBV28,ASSWGRAGAPTSVADTQY
TRBJ1-2,few,TRBV5-4,ASSLAPQNYGYT
TRBJ1-2,.,TRBV19,ASSIDAGSNYGYT
TRBJ2-6,.,TRBV6-6,ASSQGAVGANVLT
TRBJ1-1,.,TRBV5-4,ASSLDQGYTEAF
TRBJ1-2,.,TRBV5-4,ASSLDRNPVSGYT
TRBJ2-6,.,TRBV2,ASSDFRAGVVSGANVLT
TRBJ1-5,.,TRBV5-5,ASSASGQIGPQH
TRBJ2-1,.,TRBV6-1,ASSLLENEQF
TRBJ1-2,.,TRBV29-1,SVPLAGNNYGYT
TRBJ2-3,.,TRBV11-2,ASSSRLAGGRGDTQY
TRBJ2-6,.,TRBV7-3,ASSFTSSGANVLT
TRBJ1-6,.,TRBV7-7,ASSQRQGSPLH
TRBJ1-5,.,TRBV4-1,ASSHGTDNQPQH
TRBJ1-1,.,TRBV27,ASSPYGQVITEAF
TRBJ2-5,.,TRBV5-6,ASSSAAGAVEETQY
TRBJ1-2,.,TRBV7-2,ASSLGQGIYGYT
TRBJ2-7,.,TRBV27,ASSIGTGPYEQY
TRBJ1-6,.,TRBV27,ASSPGTVYNSPLH
TRBJ2-5,.,TRBV18,ASSPQGQGETQY
TRBJ1-2,.,TRBV7-9,ASSSEGLYGYT
TRBJ2-2,.,TRBV7-6,ASSSTGTPNTGELF
TRBJ1-2,.,TRBV27,ASSPAQNYGYT
TRBJ2-5,.,TRBV7-9,ASSLTLRTAGETQY
TRBJ2-2,once,TRBV7-8,ASSFNAGTGANTGELF
TRBJ1-2,.,TRBV11-2,ASSPRSAGGTGYT
TRBJ1-2,.,TRBV5-4,ASSSPQGHYGYT
TRBJ1-5,.,TRBV30,AWSAPDRGGHQPQH
TRBJ2-3,.,TRBV29-1,SVGQGIDTQY
TRBJ2-1,.,TRBV2,ASSADYLRF
TRBJ2-2,few,TRBV6-1,ASTLDRLDTGELF
TRBJ2-5,.,TRBV9,ASSSRLGTLQETQY
TRBJ2-7,.,TRBV5-6,ASSFYRGEEQY
TRBJ2-7,once,TRBV15,ATSRDRRGAEQY
TRBJ1-1,.,TRBV2,ASRIPGLINTEAF
TRBJ1-1,.,TRBV6-5,ASSYSTMNTEAF
TRBJ2-1,.,TRBV7-3,ASSPTGSSYNKQF
TRBJ2-1,once,TRBV29-1,SVFLAGGPQNEQF
TRBJ2-1,.,TRBV7-9,ASSEASSYNEQF
TRBJ1-4,.,TRBV25-1,ASSGPGTGPEKLF
TRBJ2-3,.,TRBV5-6,ASSLVTRRRGVTDTQY
TRBJ1-2,.,TRBV2,ASTLTDGYT
TRBJ2-2,.,TRBV18,ASSSTGGGNTGELF
TRBJ2-7,.,TRBV27,ASSFSTGAYEQY
.,.,TRBV7-9,ASSSGQGVHEQY
TRBJ2-2,.,TRBV7-9,ASIGQVNTGELF
TRBJ2-3,once,TRBV19,ASSGQRGDTQY
TRBJ1-1,.,TRBV7-9,ASSSPRTGLMNTEAF